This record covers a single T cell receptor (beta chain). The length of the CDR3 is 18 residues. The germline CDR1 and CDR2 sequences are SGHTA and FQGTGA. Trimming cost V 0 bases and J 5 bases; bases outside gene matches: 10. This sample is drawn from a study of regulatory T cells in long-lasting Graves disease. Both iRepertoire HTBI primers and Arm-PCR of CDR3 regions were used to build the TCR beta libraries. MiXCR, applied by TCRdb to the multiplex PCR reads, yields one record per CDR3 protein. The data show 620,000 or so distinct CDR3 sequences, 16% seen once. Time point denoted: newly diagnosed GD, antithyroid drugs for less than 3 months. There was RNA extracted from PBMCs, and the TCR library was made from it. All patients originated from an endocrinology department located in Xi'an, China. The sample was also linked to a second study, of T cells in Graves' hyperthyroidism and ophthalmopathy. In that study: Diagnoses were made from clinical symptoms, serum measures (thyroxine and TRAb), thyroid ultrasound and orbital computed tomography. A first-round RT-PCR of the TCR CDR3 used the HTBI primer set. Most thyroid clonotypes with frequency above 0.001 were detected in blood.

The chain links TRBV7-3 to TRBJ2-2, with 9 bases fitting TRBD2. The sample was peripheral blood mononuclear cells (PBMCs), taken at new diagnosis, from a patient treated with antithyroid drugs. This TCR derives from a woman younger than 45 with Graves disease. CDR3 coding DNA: TGTGCCAGCAGCTTAACGATTAGCGGGAGCTCGAGGACCGGGGAGCTGTTTTTT. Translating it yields CASSLTISGSSRTGELFF.